These 20 T cell receptor beta chains came from one sample sequenced in a study of early T cells in non-severe SARS-CoV-2 infection. TCRdb re-called the 5' RACE reads with MiXCR, one entry per CDR3 protein. Here the sample spans approximately 35,000 distinct CDR3 sequences, approximately 5% being singletons. What was sequenced was whole blood. The source is an adult who was a healthcare worker with PCR-confirmed SARS-CoV-2 infection or an uninfected control (not recorded which).

This chain uses TRBV19 with TRBJ2-3; TRBD1 agrees at 9 bases. The germline V gene has CDR1 LNHDA and CDR2 SQIVND (reference sequence). The J segment lost 4 bases and the V segment lost 9 bases, leaving 5 bases of the junction unmatched. The CDR3 is 13 residues long. The CDR3: CASTGQGADTQYF. The CDR3 bases are TGTGCCAGCACGGGACAGGGAGCAGATACGCAGTATTTT.

This clonotype was recorded many times. The chain combines TRBV19 with TRBJ2-1, with D perhaps matching TRBD1 or TRBD2 (5 bases each). V gave up 3 bases and J gave up 7 bases, with 16 bases separating them. The CDR3 is 15 residues long. CDR1 is LNHDA, CDR2 SQIVND, per germline (reference sequence). CDR3 nucleotide sequence: TGTGCCAGTAGTATTACGAGGGGAAGTGGGAATGAGCAGTTCTTC. Encoded protein: CASSITRGSGNEQFF.

Many counts were recorded for this clonotype. The chain links TRBV5-1 to TRBJ2-1; tentative D call: TRBD1 (6 bases). The germline gives CDR1 SGHRS, CDR2 YFSETQ. The CDR3 is 15 residues long. The V end was cut by 1 base, the J end by 8 bases, with 16 bases between. Here the CDR3 DNA reads TGCGCCAGCAGCTTGTATTTTGGGGGCTTGGATGAGCAGTTCTTC. Translating it yields CASSLYFGGLDEQFF.

V usage is TRBV5-1 and J usage is TRBJ2-7; 12 bases are a match to TRBD1. The CDR3 sequence is 14 residues long. The V and J ends lost 4 bases and 5 bases, in that order; junction bases with no gene match: 4. Germline V gives CDR1 SGHRS, CDR2 YFSETQ. The CDR3 coding sequence is TGCGCCAGCAGCCGGGGACAGGGGGCTAACGAGCAGTACTTC. Protein: CASSRGQGANEQYF.

This clonotype was counted ten times or more. The chain combines TRBV13 with TRBJ2-1, with D perhaps TRBD1 (6 bases). The CDR3 runs to 13 residues. Trimming took off 8 bases at V and 2 bases at J, with 10 bases between the two ends. The germline CDR1 and CDR2 sequences are PRHDT and FYEKMQ (reference sequence). In nucleotides, the CDR3 is TGTGCCAGCGCTGGGACAACCTACAATGAGCAGTTCTTC. Residues: CASAGTTYNEQFF.

This clonotype was counted many times. J is TRBJ1-5 and V is TRBV6-1; no clear D. The germline V gene encodes CDR1 MNHNS and CDR2 SASEGT. V lost 6 bases to trimming and J lost 3 bases, with 12 bases between them. This CDR3 is 14 amino acids long. The chain's CDR3 is CASRRAGDNQPQHF. CDR3 DNA: TGTGCCAGCAGGAGGGCCGGGGACAATCAGCCCCAGCATTTT.

This clonotype was observed a handful of times. This sequence joins TRBV19 and TRBJ2-7, with TRBD1 matching 7 bases. Germline assignment: CDR1 LNHDA and CDR2 SQIVND (reference sequence). The CDR3 spans 17 residues. V lost 4 bases, J lost 1 base, and 13 bases stayed unmatched. The chain's CDR3 is CASSTQPPGQPSYEQYF. As DNA, the CDR3 is TGTGCCAGTAGTACTCAACCTCCGGGACAGCCATCCTACGAGCAGTACTTC.

This clonotype was counted ten times or more. The V call is TRBV12-3 or TRBV12-4, the J call TRBJ1-2; D unresolved. CDR3 size: 14 residues. V was cut by 6 bases and J by 5 bases, with 16 bases left in between. CDR3 nucleotide sequence: TGTGCCAGCAGAGAGAAAAATAAGGGTTATGGCTACACCTTC. It is translated as CASREKNKGYGYTF.

The sample holds many counts of this clonotype. The chain uses TRBV5-1 and TRBJ2-3; TRBD2 aligns across 13 bases. Per the germline V gene, CDR1 is SGHRS and CDR2 is YFSETQ. The J segment lost 0 bases and the V segment lost 0 bases, leaving 7 bases of the junction unmatched. This CDR3 spans 19 amino acids. The CDR3 here is CASSLGWTSGGLSTDTQYF. As DNA, the CDR3 is TGCGCCAGCAGCTTGGGGTGGACTAGCGGGGGCCTAAGCACAGATACGCAGTATTTT.

In its sample, this clonotype was seen many times. V is TRBV7-6 and J is TRBJ2-1, with TRBD2 matching over 8 bases. J gave up 5 bases and V 3 bases, and 9 bases lay outside the gene matches. Germline V gene lookup returns CDR1 SGHVS and CDR2 FNYEAQ. The CDR3 contains 16 residues. CDR3 sequence (DNA): TGTGCCAGCAGCTTGTACCAGCGGGGGTTGAACAATGAGCAGTTCTTC. Encoded protein: CASSLYQRGLNNEQFF.

As concerns this clonotype: This may be a read error, as it is one base from a much larger clone. The genes are TRBV11-2 and TRBJ2-5; D is possibly TRBD1 (5 bases). The V gene's germline CDR1 is SGHAT and CDR2 FQNNGV. The CDR3 runs 13 residues. The V and J ends lost 4 bases and 5 bases respectively, with 11 bases between them. The chain's CDR3 is CASSSSGKETQYF. The CDR3 region has the DNA TGTGCCAGCAGCTCGTCAGGGAAGGAGACCCAGTACTTC. Supplemented by reference TRBV11-2 and TRBJ2-5, the full variable domain reads EAGVAQSPRYKIIEKRQSVAFWCNPISGHATLYWYQQILGQGPKLLIQFQNNGVVDDSQLPKDRFSAERLKGVDSTLKIQPAKLEDSAVYLCASSSSGKETQYFGPGTRLLVL.

On this clonotype itself: Its ends do not fully match the called genes, so a read error is possible. The chain has TRBV12-3 or TRBV12-4 and TRBJ1-3; TRBD1 is a possible D gene (5 bases). CDR3 size: 14 residues. The CDR3 sequence: CASSQGHSENTIYF. CDR3 sequence (DNA): TGTGCCAGCAGTCAGGGCCACTCTGAAAACACCATATATTTT.

This clonotype was seen many times. This chain joins TRBV5-4 and TRBJ1-3; no clear D gene. V was trimmed by 0 bases and J by 4 bases, leaving 11 bases between them. Per germline, CDR1 SGHNT and CDR2 YYREEE (reference sequence). The CDR3 sequence is 15 residues long. The DNA of the CDR3 is TGTGCCAGCAGCTTGGAGGTCGGGCCCGGAAACACCATATATTTT. Its translation is CASSLEVGPGNTIYF.

This clonotype was recorded at least ten times. V gene TRBV6-1 combines with J gene TRBJ2-5; the D is unclear. The CDR3 length is 14 residues. CDR1 MNHNS and CDR2 SASEGT come from the germline V gene. Trimming took off 3 bases at V and 1 base at J, with 9 bases between the two ends. CDR3 coding DNA: TGTGCCAGCAGTGAGGCGGATAGCCAAGAGACCCAGTACTTC. The encoded protein is CASSEADSQETQYF.

The chain has TRBV20-1 and TRBJ1-1; no reliable D call. V lost 6 bases, J lost 1 base, and 15 bases lay in between. This CDR3 region has 14 residues. The germline gives CDR1 DFQATT, CDR2 SNEGSKA (reference sequence). The CDR3 protein is CSATGGLANTEAFF. The CDR3 nucleotides are TGCAGTGCCACCGGAGGGTTGGCGAACACTGAAGCTTTCTTT.

This clonotype was observed many times. The chain combines TRBV5-1 with TRBJ2-3; a weak D match, TRBD2 (5 bases). The CDR3 is 15 residues long. Trimming removed 7 bases at V and 3 bases at J, with 18 bases between. CDR1 is SGHRS and CDR2 is YFSETQ in the germline V gene. CDR3 sequence: CASQSRGLVTDTQYF. CDR3 in DNA: TGCGCCAGCCAGTCCCGCGGACTCGTAACAGATACGCAGTATTTT.

This clonotype was detected ten times or more. This chain joins TRBV20-1 and TRBJ2-1; 11 nucleotides match TRBD2. The CDR3 contains 18 residues. CDR1 DFQATT and CDR2 SNEGSKA come from the germline V gene (reference sequence). J lost 1 base, V lost 3 bases, and 11 bases had no gene match. DNA of the CDR3: TGCAGTGCTAGGGAAGCTAGCGGGGGGTTCAATTCCTACAATGAGCAGTTCTTC. Translating it yields CSAREASGGFNSYNEQFF.

This clonotype was counted ten times or more. The rearrangement uses TRBV12-3 or TRBV12-4 and TRBJ1-5; D gene unclear. Trimming pared 5 bases from V and 6 bases from J, leaving 11 bases between. CDR3 length: 13 amino acids. DNA for the CDR3: TGTGCCAGCAGTGTTGGAGGAAGTCAGCCCCAGCATTTT. It translates to CASSVGGSQPQHF.

This clonotype was counted ten times or more. V gene TRBV19 combines with J gene TRBJ2-3, with D possibly TRBD1 on 5 matching bases. Germline V gene lookup returns CDR1 LNHDA and CDR2 SQIVND (reference sequence). Trimming took off 6 bases at V and 0 bases at J, with 13 bases between the two ends. The length of the CDR3 is 15 residues. CDR3 region: CASSETDTSTDTQYF. CDR3 coding DNA: TGTGCCAGTAGCGAGACAGACACTAGCACAGATACGCAGTATTTT. The full variable domain, in which reference TRBV19 and TRBJ2-3 provide the parts outside the CDR3, is DGGITQSPKYLFRKEGQNVTLSCEQNLNHDAMYWYRQDPGQGLRLIYYSQIVNDFQKGDIAEGYSVSREKKESFPLTVTSAQKNPTAFYLCASSETDTSTDTQYFGPGTRLTVL.

The table lists this clonotype with many counts. The chain joins TRBV3-1 to TRBJ2-3; 8 bases are shared with TRBD1. This CDR3 region has 15 residues. Germline V gene lookup returns CDR1 LGHDT and CDR2 YNNKEL (reference sequence). Germline trimming cut 6 bases from V and 4 bases from J; bases unmatched to any gene: 9. The DNA of the CDR3 is TGTGCCAGCAGTCCTAGGACAGGGACTTCAGATACGCAGTATTTT. Its protein product is CASSPRTGTSDTQYF.